The 25 T cell receptor beta chains given below trace back to one sample, sequenced in a study of tumor and adjacent non-tumor tissue in lung cancer. The library came from three nested PCR rounds adapted from ARM-PCR protocols. One entry per CDR3 protein, called by TCRdb with MiXCR from the multiplex PCR reads. The sample lists more than 35,000 distinct CDR3 sequences, around 62% occurring once. RNA was extracted from bulk tissue without any cell sorting. Distant lung tissue was collected more than 3 cm away from the tumor edge. Sequenced sample: distant non-tumor lung tissue. The receptors shown here come from a woman aged 35 to 49 with non-small cell lung cancer.

Worth noting for this clonotype: A much bigger clone sits one base away, suggesting this may be a read error. CDR3 sequence: CASSLVRDRQEIQYF. The CDR3 region has the DNA TGTGCCAGCAGCTTAGTGAGGGACAGACAAGAGATCCAGTACTTC. The chain employs TRBV7-9 and TRBJ2-5; TRBD1 agrees at 7 bases. The germline CDR1 and CDR2 sequences are SEHNR and FQNEAQ (reference sequence). CDR3 size: 15 residues.

The V call is TRBV6-5, the J call TRBJ1-5; tentatively, D is TRBD1 (6 bases). The J call is doubtful: the DNA matches TRBJ2-3 better. CDR3 length: 15 amino acids. Germline V gene lookup returns CDR1 MNHEY and CDR2 SVGAGI. CDR3 DNA sequence: TGTGCAAACAGTTCAACAGCAGGGGTCGATCAGCCCCAGTATTTT. As protein: CANSSTAGVDQPQYF.

With regard to this clonotype: Compared with germline, one end of the junction differs, possibly owing to a read error. The chain carries TRBV29-1 and TRBJ2-7; the D gene is possibly TRBD1 (6 bases). CDR1 is SQVTM, CDR2 ANQGSEA, per germline. The CDR3 runs to 12 residues. CDR3 coding DNA: TGCAGCCCGTTGGTACAGGACAGTAGAATGAGGTTC. This encodes CSPLVQDSRMRF.

Notes on this clonotype: Because it lacks the conserved phenylalanine or tryptophan at the end, this CDR3 is likely a read error. The gene calls are TRBV6-5 and TRBJ2-3, with 12 bases lining up with TRBD2. CDR3 length equals 15 residues. The germline CDR1 and CDR2 sequences are MNHEY and SVGAGI. The CDR3 loop reads CASSYSRTSGDMQYY. For the CDR3, the DNA is TGTGCCAGCAGTTACTCTCGGACTAGCGGGGATATGCAGTATTAT.

This clonotype was observed a handful of times. For the CDR3, the DNA is TGTGCCAGCAGCCCGGGACAGCCCTACAATGAGCAGTTCTTC. Translated: CASSPGQPYNEQFF. The chain carries TRBV14 and TRBJ2-1; TRBD1 agrees at 7 bases. From germline, CDR1 is SGHDN and CDR2 FVKESK. The V and J ends lost 4 bases and 2 bases, in that order; junction bases with no gene match: 2. The CDR3 has 14 amino acids. Based on the CDR3 plus reference TRBV14 and TRBJ2-1, the full variable domain is EAGVTQFPSHSVIEKGQTVTLRCDPISGHDNLYWYRRVMGKEIKFLLHFVKESKQDESGMPNNRFLAERTGGTYSTLKVQPAELEDSGVYFCASSPGQPYNEQFFGPGTRLTVL.

CDR3 sequence reads: CASGRAPYEQYF. The CDR3 DNA is TGTGCCAGCGGGAGGGCCCCCTACGAGCAGTACTTC. The chain links TRBV6-2 or TRBV6-3 to TRBJ2-7, with 7 bases fitting TRBD2. There are 12 residues in the CDR3. V trimming: 8 bases; J trimming: 2 bases; junction bases outside the gene matches: 3. The germline V gene encodes CDR1 MNHEY and CDR2 SVGEGT.

In this sample, this clonotype turned up many times. The V gene is TRBV30, the J gene TRBJ2-6; maybe TRBD2 (7 bases). Germline CDR1 GTSNPN, CDR2 SVGIG (reference sequence). Deletions cut 5 bases from V and 0 bases from J, with 11 bases between. This CDR3 contains 15 residues. The CDR3 protein is CAWGRGSSGANVLTF. DNA of the CDR3: TGTGCCTGGGGGAGGGGGAGCTCTGGGGCCAACGTCCTGACTTTC. Complete variable domain (other parts from reference TRBV30 and TRBJ2-6): SQTIHQWPATLVQPVGSPLSLECTVEGTSNPNLYWYRQAAGRGLQLLFYSVGIGQISSEVPQNLSASRPQDRQFILSSKKLLLSDSGFYLCAWGRGSSGANVLTFGAGSRLTVL.

By its share, this clonotype is medium-sized. Here the CDR3 reads CASSQGPRTVSPLHF. The CDR3 coding sequence is TGCGCCAGCAGCCAGGGTCCCCGGACAGTTTCACCCCTCCACTTT. The genes are TRBV4-1 and TRBJ1-6; the D gene is possibly TRBD1 (6 bases). The length of the CDR3 is 15 residues. Trimming took off 3 bases at V and 9 bases at J, with 15 bases between the two ends. CDR1 and CDR2 (germline): MGHRA, YSYEKL.

Comment on this clonotype: This may come from a read error, since a much larger clone is one base off. The V call is TRBV20-1, the J call TRBJ2-3; D is ambiguous. The CDR3 totals 10 residues. Germline assignment: CDR1 DFQATT and CDR2 SNEGSKA (reference sequence). CDR3 amino acids: CRTDPDAQYF. The CDR3, as DNA: TGCAGAACGGACCCAGATGCGCAGTATTTT.

A remark on this clonotype: Germline is not matched at one junction end, which may reflect a read error. The rearrangement uses TRBV20-1 and TRBJ2-7; perhaps TRBD2 as D (5 bases). Germline values: CDR1 DFQATT, CDR2 SNEGSKA (reference sequence). This CDR3 region has 12 residues. The CDR3 loop reads CSTSFLAHEQYF. The CDR3 DNA follows: TGCAGTACTAGTTTCTTGGCCCACGAGCAGTACTTC.

This clonotype has ten or more counts. This chain uses TRBV20-1 with TRBJ1-4; D is possibly TRBD1 (5 bases). Germline V gene sequence: CDR1 DFQATT, CDR2 SNEGSKA (reference sequence). Trimming cost V 1 base and J 3 bases, with 12 bases left between them. CDR3 size: 15 residues. DNA of the CDR3: TGCAGTGCTAGAGCCCCGACAGAACCTAATGAAAAACTGTTTTTT. Its translation: CSARAPTEPNEKLFF.

As to this clonotype: A read error is possible here, since a much larger clone lies one base away. J is TRBJ1-5 and V is TRBV30; D is unclear. Near its end, the DNA agrees better with TRBJ2-3, so the J call may be wrong. Germline CDR1 reads GTSNPN; CDR2 reads SVGIG (reference sequence). The CDR3 spans 12 residues. The CDR3 loop is CAWRVGNQPQYF. The CDR3 DNA is TGTGCCTGGAGGGTCGGCAATCAGCCCCAGTATTTT.

Concerning this clonotype: The junction does not match germline at one end; this may be a read error. The gene calls are TRBV6-5 and TRBJ1-1; D ambiguous. Germline V gives CDR1 MNHEY, CDR2 SVGAGI. The CDR3 has 13 amino acids. Here the CDR3 DNA reads TGTGCCAGCAGCAATGGGCCAGTTCAAGAAGCCCTCTTT. Translating gives CASSNGPVQEALF.

Remarks on this clonotype: Given the absence of the conserved phenylalanine or tryptophan at the CDR3 end, a read error is likely. V and J are TRBV5-6 and TRBJ2-3; D perhaps matches TRBD1 (5 bases). Germline values: CDR1 SGHDT, CDR2 YYEEEE. There are 15 residues in the CDR3. The V gene lost 0 bases and the J gene lost 2 bases, with 10 bases spanning the gap. The CDR3 nucleotides read TGTGCCAGCAGCTTGGTCAGGGCCCCCACAGATACGCAGTATCCT. This translates into CASSLVRAPTDTQYP.

A word on this clonotype: One end of the junction does not line up with germline, which may come from a read error. The chain carries TRBV16 and TRBJ1-6, with a possible D match to TRBD1 (5 bases). Per the germline V gene, CDR1 is KGHSY and CDR2 is FQNENV. This CDR3 has 14 residues. CDR3 protein: CASTQRLGDSPLHF. CDR3 sequence (DNA): TGTGCCAGCACCCAACGGTTGGGGGATTCACCCCTCCACTTT.

This clonotype was counted between two and nine times. A much larger clone lies a single base off, so this may be a read error. This sequence joins TRBV6-6 and TRBJ1-6, with a tentative D call TRBD1 (6 bases). The ends were cut back, 2 bases at V and 10 bases at J, with 15 bases in the middle. Germline CDR1 MNHNY, CDR2 SVGAGI (reference sequence). There are 15 residues in the CDR3. This CDR3 is CASSYPPDRNSPLHF. The CDR3 nucleotides read TGTGCCAGCAGTTACCCGCCCGACAGGAACTCACCCCTCCACTTT.

Concerning this clonotype: Sequence at one end of the junction differs from germline and may be a read error. The chain carries TRBV19 and TRBJ1-4, with D possibly matching TRBD1 (6 bases). The CDR3 runs 15 residues. Germline V gives CDR1 LNHDA, CDR2 SQIVND (reference sequence). For the CDR3, the DNA is TGTGCTAGTAGATCGAGGACAGCCCGTAATGAAAAACTGTTTTTT. It encodes CASRSRTARNEKLFF.

Notes on this clonotype: The conserved phenylalanine or tryptophan is not found at the CDR3 terminus, so this likely reflects a read error. The limits of the CDR3 on the DNA are not certain, so only TCRdb's listed CDR3 is given. The rearrangement uses TRBV6-5 and TRBJ1-1; the table's D call, TRBD1, has no DNA check behind it. From its first to its last residue, the CDR3 has 14 amino acids. The germline V gene encodes CDR1 MNHEY and CDR2 SVGAGI. CDR3 loop: CASSRLGRDTEASS.

Comments on this clonotype: Sequence at one end of the junction differs from germline and may be a read error. The J gene is TRBJ1-2, the V gene TRBV4-2; D call uncertain. In germline, CDR1 is LGHNA, CDR2 YNFKEQ. This CDR3 spans 16 amino acids. The CDR3 DNA follows: TGTGCCTGCAGCCAAGACTCCGGACTTGGCGGCTATGGCTACACCTTC. This codes for CACSQDSGLGGYGYTF.

This clonotype turned up a few times. The J gene is TRBJ2-6, the V gene TRBV28; 7 nucleotides match TRBD2. Trimming at V came to 6 bases and at J to 0 bases, leaving 2 bases not matched to a gene. The CDR3 length is 15 residues. Germline values: CDR1 MDHEN, CDR2 SYDVKM. CDR3 residues: CASRPGGSGANVLTF. The CDR3, as DNA: TGTGCCAGCAGGCCGGGGGGCTCTGGGGCCAACGTCCTGACTTTC.

Ten or more counts support this clonotype. This sequence joins TRBV28 and TRBJ1-2; D not resolved. Trimming stripped 4 bases from V and 2 bases from J, with 14 bases between. From germline, CDR1 is MDHEN and CDR2 SYDVKM. The length of the CDR3 is 15 residues. CDR3 loop: CASSYTRPTNYGYTF. As DNA, the CDR3 is TGTGCCAGCAGTTATACACGCCCCACCAACTATGGCTACACCTTC.

A word on this clonotype: A junction end diverges from the germline sequence, so it may reflect a read error. V is TRBV11-1 and J is TRBJ2-3, with D perhaps TRBD1 (6 bases). This CDR3 region has 13 residues. Germline V gene data show CDR1 as SGHAT and CDR2 as FQDESV (reference sequence). The CDR3 region is CASSLGLQGAQYF. As DNA, the CDR3 is TGTGCCAGCAGTTTAGGCTTACAGGGAGCGCAGTATTTT.

This clonotype was observed many times. DNA for the CDR3: TGCGCCAGCAGTGACACAGGGGACTATGGCTACACCTTC. Translated: CASSDTGDYGYTF. The gene calls are TRBV10-2 and TRBJ1-2; TRBD1 aligns across 7 bases. V lost 3 bases, J lost 3 bases, and 1 base stayed unmatched. The V gene's germline CDR1 is WSHSY and CDR2 SAAADI. This CDR3 comprises 13 residues.

Details on this clonotype: This may be a read error: a much more frequent sequence differs by one nucleotide. V is TRBV12-3 or TRBV12-4 and J is TRBJ1-5; D unresolved. The CDR3 is 13 residues long. The CDR3 sequence: CVSRRDSNQPQHF. CDR3 nucleotides: TGTGTCAGCAGGAGGGATAGCAATCAGCCCCAGCATTTT.

Of note for this clonotype: Germline is not matched at one junction end, which may reflect a read error. The rearrangement links TRBV4-1 to TRBJ2-7, with D possibly matching TRBD1 (6 bases). This CDR3 is 13 amino acids long. Germline CDR1 and CDR2: MGHRA and YSYEKL. CDR3 in amino acids: CVSSQDTGTLAYF. The CDR3 DNA reads as TGCGTCAGCAGCCAAGATACAGGGACGTTGGCGTACTTC.